Listed here is a single TCR beta chain. Some clones are missing from TCRdb's copy, which holds only in-frame ones; the method was immunoSEQ multiplex PCR. The sample lists 120,000 to 150,000 clones, more than 70% occurring once. This sample is drawn from a study of blood T cell repertoires in COVID-19. CDR3 length equals 14 residues. Trimming left V 2 bases short and J 4 bases short, with 9 bases between. Germline loops: CDR1 MRHNA, CDR2 SNTAGT. The sample consisted of peripheral blood. This sequence was found in a human donor in a cohort sampled during active COVID-19. The chain is built from TRBV6-4 and TRBJ2-1; D not certain. CDR3 nucleotide sequence: TGTGCCAGCAGTGACAGGAGCCCTTACAATGAGCAGTTCTTC. Its translation is CASSDRSPYNEQFF.